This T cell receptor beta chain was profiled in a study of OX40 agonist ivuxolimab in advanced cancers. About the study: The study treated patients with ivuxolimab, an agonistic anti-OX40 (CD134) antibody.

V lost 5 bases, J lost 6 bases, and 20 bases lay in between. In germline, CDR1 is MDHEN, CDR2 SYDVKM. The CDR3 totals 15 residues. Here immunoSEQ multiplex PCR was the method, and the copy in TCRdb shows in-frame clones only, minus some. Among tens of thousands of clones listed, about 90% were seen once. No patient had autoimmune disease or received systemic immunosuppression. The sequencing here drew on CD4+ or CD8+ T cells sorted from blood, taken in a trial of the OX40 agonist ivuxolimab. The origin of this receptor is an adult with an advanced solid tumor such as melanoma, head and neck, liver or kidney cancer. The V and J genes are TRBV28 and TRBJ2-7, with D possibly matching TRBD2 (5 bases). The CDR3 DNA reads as TGTGCCAGCAGTCCCATAACGGGATGGAGCTCCGAGCAGTACTTC. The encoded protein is CASSPITGWSSEQYF.